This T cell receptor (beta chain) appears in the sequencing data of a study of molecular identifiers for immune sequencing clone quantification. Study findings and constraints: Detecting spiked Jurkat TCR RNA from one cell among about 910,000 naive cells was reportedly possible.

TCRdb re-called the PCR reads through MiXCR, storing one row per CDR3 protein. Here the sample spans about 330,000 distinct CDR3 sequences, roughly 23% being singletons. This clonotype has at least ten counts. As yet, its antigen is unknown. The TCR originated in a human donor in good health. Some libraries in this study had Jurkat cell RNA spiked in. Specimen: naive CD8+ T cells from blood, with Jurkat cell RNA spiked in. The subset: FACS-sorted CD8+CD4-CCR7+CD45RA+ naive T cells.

The CDR3 region is CASSLPSGANTGELFF. CDR3 in DNA: TGTGCCAGCAGCTTGCCTAGCGGGGCGAACACCGGGGAGCTGTTTTTT. The chain links TRBV13 to TRBJ2-2; 9 bases align to TRBD2. After removal of 3 bases from V and 0 bases from J, the junction contained 2 bases not matched to a gene. Germline CDR1 is PRHDT and CDR2 is FYEKMQ (reference sequence). This CDR3 has 16 residues.